These 27 T cell receptor beta chains were sequenced from one sample in a study of blood T cells in healthy people across ages. The second PCR ran about 6 to 12 cycles with a sample-barcoded 5' primer and J-beta primers. TCRdb passed the 5' RACE reads through MiXCR, listing each CDR3 protein once. The sample shows roughly 2 million distinct CDR3 sequences, roughly 52% of them seen only once. The sequenced sample was blood. These receptors came from a woman aged 40 to 49 in good health.

Regarding this clonotype: One junction end does not reproduce the germline sequence, and a read error may be involved. This sequence joins TRBV7-7 and TRBJ2-5; TRBD2 matches at 10 bases. Germline loops: CDR1 SSHAT, CDR2 FNYEAQ (reference sequence). The CDR3 has 15 amino acids. CDR3 residues: CASSPTSGLQETQYF. In DNA form, the CDR3 reads TGTGCTAGCAGTCCGACTAGCGGGCTCCAAGAGACCCAGTACTTC.

This chain links TRBV7-2 with TRBJ2-7, with D possibly TRBD1 on 5 matching bases. V gave up 0 bases and J gave up 2 bases, with 11 bases separating them. Germline V lookup: CDR1 SGHTA, CDR2 FQGNSA. The CDR3 is 15 amino acids. The DNA for the CDR3 is TGTGCCAGCAGCTTAGCCGTGGGGCTCACCTACGAGCAGTACTTC. It specifies CASSLAVGLTYEQYF.

This clonotype was seen a handful of times. The gene calls are TRBV14 and TRBJ2-3; tentative D call: TRBD1 (6 bases). Germline V gives CDR1 SGHDN, CDR2 FVKESK. V dropped 8 bases and J dropped 4 bases, with 19 bases sitting between them. This CDR3 spans 15 amino acids. The CDR3 DNA is TGTGCCAGCTCCGCAAGGACAGCCACCTCAGATACGCAGTATTTT. It yields the protein CASSARTATSDTQYF.

The table lists this clonotype with a count of one. Being one base from a much bigger clone, this may be a read error. The chain is built from TRBV28 and TRBJ2-7; unclear D gene. The V end lost 2 bases, the J end lost 0 bases, and 8 bases lay between the germline ends. Germline lookup yields CDR1 MDHEN and CDR2 SYDVKM. The CDR3 covers 14 residues. The CDR3 coding sequence is TGTGCCAGCAGTTTAACTATCAGCTCCTACGAGCAGTACTTC. Residues: CASSLTISSYEQYF.

V and J are TRBV27 and TRBJ1-1; possible D gene TRBD1, 5 bases. V was clipped by 5 bases and J by 1 base, with 14 bases between them. In germline, CDR1 is MNHEY, CDR2 SMNVEV (reference sequence). The CDR3 sequence is 15 residues long. The CDR3 region is CASSRRGLGNTEAFF. The CDR3 nucleotides read TGTGCCAGCAGTCGCCGGGGCCTGGGGAACACTGAAGCTTTCTTT.

The chain carries TRBV4-1 and TRBJ1-2; possible D gene TRBD1, 5 bases. The CDR3 spans 15 residues. Germline V gene sequence: CDR1 MGHRA, CDR2 YSYEKL. V shed 0 bases and J shed 3 bases, with 11 bases lying between them. The CDR3 bases are TGCGCCAGCAGCCAAGACCAGGGACCGGACTATGGCTACACCTTC. Translating it yields CASSQDQGPDYGYTF.

This clonotype was seen a few times. This chain joins TRBV14 and TRBJ2-1, with D possibly matching TRBD1 (5 bases). V lost 1 base, J lost 1 base, and 8 bases lay in between. Germline V gives CDR1 SGHDN, CDR2 FVKESK. The CDR3 is made up of 15 amino acids. In DNA, the CDR3 is TGTGCCAGCAGCCAAGCAGGGCCTTCCTACAATGAGCAGTTCTTC. This encodes CASSQAGPSYNEQFF. The full variable domain, its missing parts supplied by reference TRBV14 and TRBJ2-1, is EAGVTQFPSHSVIEKGQTVTLRCDPISGHDNLYWYRRVMGKEIKFLLHFVKESKQDESGMPNNRFLAERTGGTYSTLKVQPAELEDSGVYFCASSQAGPSYNEQFFGPGTRLTVL.

The CDR3 region is CAISGTTGAGYEQYF. CDR3 nucleotide sequence: TGTGCCATCAGTGGGACGACAGGGGCGGGATACGAGCAGTACTTC. The chain couples TRBV10-3 to TRBJ2-7; TRBD1 aligns across 8 bases. CDR3 size: 15 residues. Trimming took 4 bases from V and 4 from J; bases not matched to a gene: 9. The germline gives CDR1 ENHRY, CDR2 SYGVKD.

The chain recombines TRBV6-5 with TRBJ1-4; D not resolved. V dropped 6 bases and J dropped 8 bases, with 16 bases sitting between them. CDR1 MNHEY and CDR2 SVGAGI come from the germline V gene. This CDR3 spans 14 amino acids. CDR3 loop: CASRYDLGNEKLFF. DNA of the CDR3: TGTGCCAGCAGGTACGACTTGGGAAACGAAAAACTGTTTTTT.

The CDR3 sequence: CASSLAFRAGHLTDTQYF. The CDR3 DNA sequence: TGTGCCAGCAGCTTAGCGTTTCGGGCGGGACACCTCACAGATACGCAGTATTTT. The J gene is TRBJ2-3, the V gene TRBV7-2, with D perhaps given as TRBD1 or TRBD2 (6 bases each). The CDR3 length is 18 residues. V gave up 0 bases and J gave up 2 bases, with 18 bases separating them. The V gene's germline CDR1 is SGHTA and CDR2 FQGNSA.

The chain uses TRBV29-1 and TRBJ1-2, with D uncertain. Trimming took off 4 bases at V and 0 bases at J, with 6 bases between the two ends. This CDR3 comprises 12 residues. Germline V CDR1 and CDR2: SQVTM, ANQGSEA. In DNA form, the CDR3 reads TGCAGCGTTGCGGCAGCTAACTATGGCTACACCTTC. Translation: CSVAAANYGYTF.

A note on this clonotype: Its ends do not fully match the called genes, so a read error is possible. The chain combines TRBV20-1 with TRBJ2-1, with unresolved D. This CDR3 is built from 14 residues. Germline CDR1 is DFQATT and CDR2 is SNEGSKA (reference sequence). The CDR3 bases are TGCAGTGCTAGTAGGCCGCTCCCCTACAATAAGCAGTTCTTC. It is translated as CSASRPLPYNKQFF.

The V call is TRBV12-3 or TRBV12-4, the J call TRBJ2-1, with 12 bases that match TRBD2. This CDR3 contains 15 residues. After removal of 6 bases from V and 2 bases from J, the junction contained 2 bases not matched to a gene. The CDR3 bases are TGTGCCAGCAGACGACTAGCGGGGGCCTACAATGAGCAGTTCTTC. Amino acids: CASRRLAGAYNEQFF.

The gene calls are TRBV7-2 and TRBJ2-1; 8 nucleotides align to TRBD2. This CDR3 is built from 15 residues. V lost 3 bases, J lost 4 bases, and 5 bases stayed unmatched. Germline V gives CDR1 SGHTA, CDR2 FQGNSA. CDR3 sequence: CASSFNSGEYNEQFF. The CDR3 nucleotides read TGTGCCAGCAGCTTTAATAGCGGGGAGTACAATGAGCAGTTCTTC.

The chain recombines TRBV4-3 with TRBJ1-5; 10 bases map to TRBD1. V lost 0 bases to trimming and J lost 7 bases; unmatched junction nucleotides: 21. Germline V gives CDR1 LGHNA, CDR2 YSLEER. This CDR3 has 21 amino acids. This chain's CDR3 is CASSQDGTGVQGTGVRQPQHF. CDR3 DNA: TGCGCCAGCAGCCAAGATGGGACAGGGGTCCAGGGGACAGGGGTACGACAGCCCCAGCATTTT.

Worth noting for this clonotype: The junction differs from germline at one of its ends, possibly a read error. The CDR3 sequence is CAGSHGQGAQETQYF. CDR3 sequence (DNA): TGTGCCGGCAGTCACGGACAGGGAGCACAAGAGACCCAGTACTTC. V and J are TRBV12-3 or TRBV12-4 and TRBJ2-5; 8 bases match TRBD1. This CDR3 comprises 15 residues.

V usage is TRBV6-9 and J usage is TRBJ2-4, with D possibly being TRBD1 (6 bases). Trimming took off 6 bases at V and 0 bases at J, with 9 bases between the two ends. Germline CDR1 MNHGY, CDR2 SVAAGI. The CDR3 runs to 14 residues. CDR3: CASRPDRAKNIQYF. For the CDR3, the DNA is TGTGCCAGCAGGCCGGACAGAGCCAAAAACATTCAGTACTTC.

This clonotype was detected only a few times. The chain uses TRBV4-1 and TRBJ1-4; D not resolved. In germline, CDR1 is MGHRA, CDR2 YSYEKL. The CDR3 runs 16 residues. V was shortened by 4 bases and J by 0 bases, with 12 bases between the two germline ends. Here the CDR3 reads CASSPRWPATNEKLFF. DNA for the CDR3: TGCGCCAGCAGCCCCCGGTGGCCTGCAACTAATGAAAAACTGTTTTTT.

The chain employs TRBV7-2 and TRBJ2-3; D not resolved. V was pared by 2 bases and J by 5 bases, with 20 bases between. The length of the CDR3 is 17 residues. Per germline, CDR1 SGHTA and CDR2 FQGNSA. The CDR3 here is CASSLFPGRPMGDTQYF. For the CDR3, the DNA is TGTGCCAGCAGCTTATTCCCAGGAAGGCCAATGGGAGATACGCAGTATTTT.

This rearrangement joins TRBV7-6 to TRBJ2-5, with D possibly being TRBD2 (6 bases). The ends were cut back, 6 bases at V and 13 bases at J, with 30 bases in the middle. Germline CDR1 SGHVS, CDR2 FNYEAQ. This CDR3 contains 16 residues. CDR3 nucleotides: TGTGCCAGCAGTCGAACAGTAGCGGTTCATTACAATGAGCGGTACTTC. As protein: CASSRTVAVHYNERYF.

The chain couples TRBV25-1 to TRBJ1-4; tentatively, D is TRBD1 (5 bases). Germline-derived CDR1 and CDR2 are MGHDK and SYGVNS. This CDR3 has 15 residues. V was shortened by 3 bases and J by 3 bases, with 11 bases between the two germline ends. This chain's CDR3 is CASSDMGVPNEKLFF. CDR3 in DNA: TGTGCCAGCAGTGATATGGGGGTGCCTAATGAAAAACTGTTTTTT.

This sequence joins TRBV7-2 and TRBJ2-6, with D tentatively TRBD1 or TRBD2 (5 bases each). This CDR3 contains 20 residues. CDR1 and CDR2 (germline): SGHTA, FQGNSA. Between the trimmed V and J ends, which lost 3 bases and 0 bases, there was a span of 21 bases. The CDR3: CASSLLWGPSANSGANVLTF. The CDR3 nucleotides are TGTGCCAGCAGCTTGCTATGGGGACCAAGCGCCAACTCTGGGGCCAACGTCCTGACTTTC.

The rearrangement links TRBV28 to TRBJ2-7, with 11 positions matching TRBD2. V lost 8 bases and J lost 5; bases outside the gene matches: 8. CDR3 size: 14 residues. In germline, CDR1 is MDHEN, CDR2 SYDVKM. CDR3 bases: TGTGCCAGCCTACTAGCGGGGGTTTCCGACGAGCAGTACTTC. This codes for CASLLAGVSDEQYF.

V is TRBV28 and J is TRBJ2-1; D is uncertain. This CDR3 contains 16 residues. Trimming cost V 2 bases and J 1 base, with 12 bases left between them. CDR1 MDHEN and CDR2 SYDVKM come from the germline V gene. CDR3 DNA: TGTGCCAGCAGTTTAACGCAGGTCGGGTCCTACAATGAGCAGTTCTTC. Encoded protein: CASSLTQVGSYNEQFF.

This clonotype turned up a few times. The chain is built from TRBV7-2 and TRBJ2-3, with D possibly being TRBD1 (6 bases). This CDR3 comprises 13 residues. Germline V lookup: CDR1 SGHTA, CDR2 FQGNSA. Deletions cut 5 bases from V and 6 bases from J, with 12 bases between. The CDR3 nucleotides are TGTGCCAGCAGCATCAGGGGAAGGGATACGCAGTATTTT. Its protein is CASSIRGRDTQYF.

The sample holds a few counts of this clonotype. This rearrangement joins TRBV20-1 to TRBJ2-3; 8 bases agree with TRBD1. CDR1 and CDR2 from the germline V gene are DFQATT and SNEGSKA (reference sequence). V was clipped by 5 bases and J by 2 bases; unmatched bases: 9. This CDR3 has 15 amino acids. CDR3 DNA sequence: TGCAGTGCTTCAAAGGGGACAGGACTCACAGATACGCAGTATTTT. Translated, it gives CSASKGTGLTDTQYF.

The chain is built from TRBV7-2 and TRBJ1-5; D ambiguous. With 5 bases removed from V and 0 bases from J, the gap between germline ends came to 8 bases. The CDR3 loop spans 14 amino acids. CDR1 is SGHTA, CDR2 FQGNSA, per germline. The CDR3 DNA reads as TGTGCCAGCAGCCAGAAATATAGCAATCAGCCCCAGCATTTT. Encoded protein: CASSQKYSNQPQHF. The full variable domain, completed using reference TRBV7-2 and TRBJ1-5, is GAGVSQSPSNKVTEKGKDVELRCDPISGHTALYWYRQSLGQGLEFLIYFQGNSAPDKSGLPSDRFSAERTGGSVSTLTIQRTQQEDSAVYLCASSQKYSNQPQHFGDGTRLSIL.